The source of this T cell receptor beta chain is a study of T cell clonotyping in hematopoietic cell transplantation. The method was immunoSEQ multiplex PCR; TCRdb's version includes in-frame clones alone and lacks a portion of them. The table has about 69,000 clones, around 94% seen once. Findings and limits, study-wide: Cells were unsorted, so CD4 and CD8 contributions were not separated. Few recipient clonotypes overlapped donors; over 95% were de novo at given depth.

The germline V gene has CDR1 SGHRS and CDR2 YFSETQ. This CDR3 has 12 amino acids. V shed 3 bases and J shed 8 bases, with 12 bases lying between them. About this clone: What it binds is not known.

The sample comprised peripheral blood mononuclear cells. The chain has TRBV5-1 and TRBJ2-7; no clear D gene. This sequence originates from a man aged 50 or older in good health. Some clones in this sample may be carry-over from other donors' samples. The CDR3: CASSYDRAQQYF. The DNA for the CDR3 is TGCGCCAGCAGCTACGACCGGGCGCAGCAGTACTTC.